The rows below give T cell receptor beta chains drawn from one sample of a study of blood T cell repertoires in COVID-19. Profiled with immunoSEQ multiplex PCR; TCRdb holds only in-frame clones, not every one. The sample holds approximately 150,000 clones, roughly 85% seen once. Sample: peripheral blood. These receptors were obtained from a man in his forties with acute or convalescent COVID-19. Both conserved end residues are part of each CDR3. D genes are given only for firm matches. Expanded clones get a size class; other rows say once, few or many, or leave the size out.

clone_size j_call d_call v_call cdr3_nt cdr3_aa
. TRBJ1-3 . TRBV29-1 TGCAGCATCCGAGTTGGAAACACCATATATTTT CSIRVGNTIYF
few TRBJ1-6 . TRBV19 TGTGCCAGTAGTATAGAGGTTTCGGGCTATAATTCACCCCTCCACTTT CASSIEVSGYNSPLHF
. TRBJ2-5 TRBD2 TRBV6-6 TGTGCCAGCAGCCGCGGGGGTTCCCAAGAGACCCAGTACTTC CASSRGGSQETQYF
. TRBJ2-1 . TRBV28 TGTGCCAGCAGTTTACGGAGGGGCCTCAACAATGAGCAGTTCTTC CASSLRRGLNNEQFF
. TRBJ1-2 TRBD1 TRBV18 TGTGCCAGCTCACCTAGGACAGGTGAGGAGGGCTACACCTTC CASSPRTGEEGYTF
. TRBJ2-2 . TRBV10-2 TGCGCCAGCAATTCTAACACCGGGGAGCTGTTTTTT CASNSNTGELFF
. TRBJ1-2 TRBD1 TRBV6-6 TGTGCCAGCAGTTCGACAGGGAACTATGGCTACACCTTC CASSSTGNYGYTF
. TRBJ2-3 TRBD2 TRBV7-9 TGTGCCAGCAGCTTAGCGGGTATGAGCGGGGGCACAGATACGCAGTATTTT CASSLAGMSGGTDTQYF
. TRBJ2-5 . TRBV3-1/TRBV3-2 TGTGCCAGCAGCCAAGAACGGTTGGCCCAGTACTTC CASSQERLAQYF
. TRBJ1-5 . TRBV6-6 TGTGCCAGCAGTTACGTGGCTAGCAATCAGCCCCAGCATTTT CASSYVASNQPQHF
. TRBJ1-2 TRBD1 TRBV20-1 TGCAGTGCTAGTGCGGGACAGGGGACGAACTATGGCTACACCTTC CSASAGQGTNYGYTF
. TRBJ2-1 . TRBV5-4 TGTGCCAGCAGCTTGCAGGGGTTAAAAGTCGATGAGCAGTTCTTC CASSLQGLKVDEQFF
. TRBJ1-2 TRBD1 TRBV3-1/TRBV3-2 TGTGCCAGCAGCCCGTGGGACAGTTCTAACTATGGCTACACCTTC CASSPWDSSNYGYTF
. TRBJ1-2 TRBD1 TRBV7-2 TGTGCCAGCAGCTTTTTCTTGGGACAGGGTACCAATGGCTACACCTTC CASSFFLGQGTNGYTF
. TRBJ1-1 . TRBV10-2 TGCGCCAGCAGAGAGGGACACCCGAACACTGAAGCTTTCTTT CASREGHPNTEAFF
. TRBJ2-7 TRBD1 TRBV30 TGTGCCTGGAGTCACGACATCTACAGGGGGCCGAGATACTACGAGCAGTACTTC CAWSHDIYRGPRYYEQYF
few TRBJ1-1 . TRBV3-1/TRBV3-2 TGTGCCAGCAGCGACACAGGAGTTGGGACTGAAGCTTTCTTT CASSDTGVGTEAFF
. TRBJ1-6 . TRBV7-3 TGTGCCAGCAGCTTAAGGGCGGGGAGCAATTCACCCCTCCACTTT CASSLRAGSNSPLHF
. TRBJ2-2 . TRBV29-1 TGCAGCGTGGCCCCGGCGGCCCTATACACCGGGGAGCTGTTTTTT CSVAPAALYTGELFF
. TRBJ2-7 TRBD1 TRBV6-5 TGTGCCAGCAGACAGGGGTTTAACGGCGAGCAGTACTTC CASRQGFNGEQYF
once TRBJ2-7 . TRBV24-1 TGTGCCACCAGGGGAGACGAGCAGTACTTC CATRGDEQYF
. TRBJ1-2 . TRBV6-6 TGTGCCAGCAGAACCCCCGGGGGGAACTATGGCTACACCTTC CASRTPGGNYGYTF
. TRBJ2-3 TRBD2 TRBV5-4 TGTGCCAGCAGCCAAGCGGGGGTAGATACGCAGTATTTT CASSQAGVDTQYF
once TRBJ2-3 TRBD2 TRBV7-8 TGTGCCAGCAGCTTATCGGGACTAGCGGGGGCTGTAGGAGATACGCAGTATTTT CASSLSGLAGAVGDTQYF
. TRBJ2-1 . TRBV18 TGTGCCAGCTCACCTCGCCTGGAAATAGGGGTTGGCAATGAGCAGTTCTTC CASSPRLEIGVGNEQFF
few TRBJ1-5 TRBD1 TRBV7-9 TGTGCCAGCAGACGTCGTAGTAACCGGGACAGGGACCAGCCCCAGCATTTT CASRRRSNRDRDQPQHF
. TRBJ2-1 TRBD2 TRBV19 TGTGCCAGTTGTAGCGGGGGGAGCTCCTACAATGAGCAGTTCTTC CASCSGGSSYNEQFF
. TRBJ1-1 . TRBV5-1 TGCGCCAGCAGCCCCGGACAGAATGGAGGCACTGAAGCTTTCTTT CASSPGQNGGTEAFF
. TRBJ2-1 TRBD2 TRBV3-1/TRBV3-2 TGTGCCAGCAGCCTCGGACTAGGATTTGAGCAGTTCTTC CASSLGLGFEQFF
. TRBJ1-1 . TRBV5-1 TGCGCCAGCAGCCTAGGACAGTCGGAGACTGAAGCTTTCTTT CASSLGQSETEAFF
once TRBJ2-3 TRBD2 TRBV9 TGTGCCAGCAGCGTAGGGGAGGGCGCGGTAGATACGCAGTATTTT CASSVGEGAVDTQYF
. TRBJ1-1 . TRBV29-1 TGCAGCGTGTTAACGGGGGGCACTGAAGCTTTCTTT CSVLTGGTEAFF
. TRBJ1-1 . TRBV2 TGTGCCACCGGGAAGGACAGTAACACTGAAGCTTTCTTT CATGKDSNTEAFF
. TRBJ1-1 . TRBV6-4 TGTGCCAGCAGTGACTCGAGGAGGAGACGAAACACTGAAGCTTTCTTT CASSDSRRRRNTEAFF
. TRBJ1-3 . TRBV12-3/TRBV12-4 TGTGCCAGCAGTTTGGCTTATGGAAACACCATATATTTT CASSLAYGNTIYF
. TRBJ2-7 . TRBV21-1 TGTGCCAGCAGCAACGCAGGGCGTCCCTACGAGCAGTACTTC CASSNAGRPYEQYF
once TRBJ2-1 TRBD2 TRBV6-6 TGTGCCAGCAGTCCCTCCGGGACTAGGGGCTACAATGAGCAGTTCTTC CASSPSGTRGYNEQFF
once TRBJ2-3 TRBD2 TRBV10-3 TGTGCCATCTGGGGAGGGGTCGGTATAACAGATACGCAGTATTTT CAIWGGVGITDTQYF
. TRBJ2-7 TRBD1 TRBV3-1/TRBV3-2 TGTGCCAGCAGCCCGGACAGGGGATACTACGAGCAGTACTTC CASSPDRGYYEQYF
. TRBJ1-2 . TRBV18 TGTGCCAGCTCACTGGACAGCTCAAGCTATGGCTACACCTTC CASSLDSSSYGYTF
. TRBJ2-1 TRBD2 TRBV6-5 TGTGCCAGCAGACCCGCCGGGACTAGCAACAATGAGCAGTTCTTC CASRPAGTSNNEQFF
. TRBJ1-6 TRBD1 TRBV30 TGTGCCTGGGACCGGGACAGCGGTAATTCACCCCTCCACTTT CAWDRDSGNSPLHF